This passage covers 25 T cell receptor beta chains from one sample sequenced in a study of CD8+CD57+ T cells in acquired aplastic anemia. The TCR beta profiling, which covered VDJ combination and CDR3 sequence, was carried out using genomic DNA as the template. One entry per CDR3 protein, called by TCRdb with MiXCR from the reads. This sample yields some 280,000 distinct CDR3 sequences, of which 45% to 65% are seen a single time; 8% belongs to the top ten. The material sequenced was sorted CD4+, CD8+, or CD8+CD57+ T cells (not recorded which) from PBMCs. All receptors come from a human donor with severe aplastic anemia or a healthy control (not recorded which).

This chain links TRBV7-9 with TRBJ2-7; perhaps D is TRBD1 or TRBD2 (5 bases each). Germline loops: CDR1 SEHNR, CDR2 FQNEAQ (reference sequence). CDR3 length: 16 amino acids. With 5 bases removed from V and 0 bases from J, the gap between germline ends came to 17 bases. CDR3 bases: TGTGCCAGCAGCCGGGTGCAGGGAAGCGGCTCCTACGAGCAGTACTTC. Protein sequence: CASSRVQGSGSYEQYF.

This clonotype has just one count. This chain uses TRBV20-1 with TRBJ2-2; the D is unclear. V lost 3 bases to trimming and J lost 2 bases, with 4 bases between them. Germline lookup yields CDR1 DFQATT and CDR2 SNEGSKA (reference sequence). The CDR3 loop spans 12 amino acids. The chain's CDR3 is CSARVNTGELFF. Here the CDR3 DNA reads TGCAGTGCTAGGGTCAACACCGGGGAGCTGTTTTTT.

This clonotype has at least ten counts. This chain connects TRBV18 to TRBJ2-7, with D possibly matching TRBD2 (6 bases). The CDR3 consists of 14 residues. Trimming left V 4 bases short and J 1 base short, with 11 bases between. Per germline, CDR1 KGHSH and CDR2 LQKENI. As DNA, the CDR3 is TGTGCCAGCTCACAAACGGAGGGGTCCTACGAGCAGTACTTC. Amino acid sequence: CASSQTEGSYEQYF.

The V and J genes are TRBV5-6 and TRBJ2-7; 7 bases are a match to TRBD1. J was trimmed by 12 bases and V by 7 bases; bases with no gene match: 13. Germline V gives CDR1 SGHDT, CDR2 YYEEEE. The CDR3 has 12 amino acids. CDR3 nucleotides: TGTGCCAGCTTAGGTGGACAGGAACTAGGGTACTTC. Its translation is CASLGGQELGYF.

At least ten counts were recorded for this clonotype. DNA of the CDR3: TGTGCCAGCAGTTACCGGGCAGGGTTAGATACGCAGTATTTT. Its translation is CASSYRAGLDTQYF. The chain uses TRBV6-5 and TRBJ2-3, with TRBD1 as a possible D gene (5 bases). V was pared by 2 bases and J by 5 bases, with 11 bases between. Per the germline V gene, CDR1 is MNHEY and CDR2 is SVGAGI. The CDR3 covers 14 residues.

There are many counts of this clonotype. The V gene is TRBV5-1, the J gene TRBJ2-5; 8 bases are a match to TRBD1. The CDR3 has 16 residues. V trimming: 6 bases; J trimming: 4 bases; junction bases outside the gene matches: 14. Germline values: CDR1 SGHRS, CDR2 YFSETQ. In DNA form, the CDR3 reads TGCGCCAGCACCCCGGGACAGGTATCTGGGGGAGAGACCCAGTACTTC. Its protein is CASTPGQVSGGETQYF.

This clonotype occurred many times. V usage is TRBV7-2 and J usage is TRBJ1-2; no reliable D call. Trimming left V 5 bases short and J 4 bases short, with 17 bases between. Germline assignment: CDR1 SGHTA and CDR2 FQGNSA. This CDR3 has 15 amino acids. The CDR3 DNA reads TGTGCCAGCAGCCCGGAACAGAGGAGCGTCTATGGCTACACCTTC. It yields the protein CASSPEQRSVYGYTF.

In its sample, this clonotype was seen many times. The chain has TRBV11-3 and TRBJ2-1; D is unclear. The length of the CDR3 is 12 residues. Germline CDR1 SGHNT, CDR2 YENEEA. V was cut by 5 bases and J by 8 bases, with 10 bases left in between. The CDR3 region is CASSRGVHEQFF. The CDR3 bases are TGTGCCAGCAGCCGAGGTGTTCATGAGCAGTTCTTC.

V and J are TRBV19 and TRBJ2-7, with 11 bases aligning to TRBD2. CDR1 is LNHDA, CDR2 SQIVND, per germline (reference sequence). V trimming: 5 bases; J trimming: 3 bases; junction bases outside the gene matches: 6. The CDR3 is made up of 15 amino acids. The CDR3 DNA reads TGTGCCAGTAGTTCGACTAGCGGGACCCACTACGAGCAGTACTTC. It is translated as CASSSTSGTHYEQYF.

This clonotype was seen once. The V gene is TRBV9, the J gene TRBJ1-1; TRBD1 matches 7 bases. With 3 bases clipped from V and 7 bases from J, the junction kept 3 bases outside the gene matches. The CDR3 totals 12 residues. CDR1 and CDR2 from the germline V gene are SGDLS and YYNGEE. This CDR3 reads CASSAQGFEAFF. In DNA, the CDR3 is TGTGCCAGCAGCGCACAGGGGTTTGAAGCTTTCTTT. The variable domain in full, with the rest retrieved from reference TRBV9 and TRBJ1-1, is DSGVTQTPKHLITATGQRVTLRCSPRSGDLSVYWYQQSLDQGLQFLIQYYNGEERAKGNILERFSAQQFPDLHSELNLSSLELGDSALYFCASSAQGFEAFFGQGTRLTVV.

This clonotype was seen more than once but under ten times. V and J are TRBV13 and TRBJ1-2; D is perhaps TRBD1 (6 bases). This CDR3 is built from 14 residues. Germline CDR1 is PRHDT and CDR2 is FYEKMQ (reference sequence). The V and J ends lost 5 bases and 3 bases respectively, with 13 bases between them. The CDR3 is CASSPPGGDYGYTF. The DNA for the CDR3 is TGTGCCAGCAGCCCTCCCGGGGGCGACTATGGCTACACCTTC.

The chain is built from TRBV19 and TRBJ2-6, with D unresolved. This CDR3 comprises 14 residues. V was cut by 4 bases and J by 0 bases, with 4 bases left in between. Germline CDR1 is LNHDA and CDR2 is SQIVND (reference sequence). The CDR3 DNA reads as TGTGCCAGTAGTACAGGCTCTGGGGCCAACGTCCTGACTTTC. This gives the protein CASSTGSGANVLTF.

As to this clonotype: One junction end does not reproduce the germline sequence, and a read error may be involved. The CDR3 spells CAGSYTTGATPTGELFF. In DNA form, the CDR3 reads TGTGCCGGCAGTTACACGACAGGGGCTACGCCCACCGGGGAGCTGTTTTTT. The J gene is TRBJ2-2, the V gene TRBV6-2 or TRBV6-3, with 8 bases that match TRBD1. The germline V gene encodes CDR1 MNHEY and CDR2 SVGEGT. This CDR3 comprises 17 residues.

This chain links TRBV7-9 with TRBJ2-7; D uncertain. The germline V gene has CDR1 SEHNR and CDR2 FQNEAQ (reference sequence). With 7 bases removed from V and 5 bases from J, the gap between germline ends came to 15 bases. The CDR3 extends over 13 amino acids. The CDR3, as DNA: TGTGCCAGCACCAATCCTATGTTCCACGAGCAGTACTTC. Translated, it gives CASTNPMFHEQYF. The full variable domain, completed using reference TRBV7-9 and TRBJ2-7, is DTGVSQNPRHKITKRGQNVTFRCDPISEHNRLYWYRQTLGQGPEFLTYFQNEAQLEKSRLLSDRFSAERPKGSFSTLEIQRTEQGDSAMYLCASTNPMFHEQYFGPGTRLTVT.

This clonotype has ten or more counts. The chain carries TRBV7-6 and TRBJ1-2; D is perhaps TRBD1 (5 bases). The CDR3 consists of 16 residues. With 5 bases removed from V and 4 bases from J, the gap between germline ends came to 20 bases. Looked up from germline, CDR1 is SGHVS and CDR2 is FNYEAQ. The CDR3 loop reads CASSKEGSGLGYGYTF. The CDR3 DNA reads as TGTGCCAGCAGCAAAGAGGGTTCAGGGTTGGGCTATGGCTACACCTTC.

This clonotype was counted many times. The rearrangement joins TRBV6-4 to TRBJ2-7; 7 bases agree with TRBD1. The CDR3 length is 15 residues. Unmatched junction bases numbered 4, after V lost 2 bases and J lost 0 bases. Germline V gene lookup returns CDR1 MRHNA and CDR2 SNTAGT. The CDR3 spells CASSDPTGTSYEQYF. The CDR3 region has the DNA TGTGCCAGCAGTGACCCGACAGGGACCTCCTACGAGCAGTACTTC.

V and J are TRBV19 and TRBJ1-2; D remains ambiguous. CDR3 size: 11 residues. Germline CDR1 is LNHDA and CDR2 is SQIVND (reference sequence). Between the trimmed V and J ends, which lost 7 bases and 7 bases, there was a span of 10 bases. In nucleotides, the CDR3 is TGTGCCAGTACCAATTACGGTGGCTACACCTTC. This sequence encodes CASTNYGGYTF.

The chain uses TRBV29-1 and TRBJ1-1; TRBD1 might be the D (5 bases). The V end lost 4 bases, the J end lost 8 bases, and 11 bases lay between the germline ends. CDR3 length equals 11 residues. Germline V gives CDR1 SQVTM, CDR2 ANQGSEA. CDR3 residues: CSVGDGREAFF. The CDR3 DNA is TGCAGCGTTGGGGACGGACGGGAAGCTTTCTTT.

There are many counts of this clonotype. This sequence joins TRBV7-8 and TRBJ2-3, with D perhaps matching TRBD1 or TRBD2 (5 bases each). Between the trimmed V and J ends, which lost 5 bases and 5 bases, there was a span of 17 bases. The CDR3 spans 15 residues. Per germline, CDR1 SGHVS and CDR2 FQNEAQ. The CDR3, as DNA: TGTGCCAGCAGCCCATTTTTAGGGGACGGAGATACGCAGTATTTT. Its protein product is CASSPFLGDGDTQYF.

This rearrangement joins TRBV10-2 to TRBJ1-5, with 7 bases identical to TRBD1. V lost 2 bases and J lost 6; bases outside the gene matches: 4. Germline V gives CDR1 WSHSY, CDR2 SAAADI. CDR3 length: 14 amino acids. In DNA form, the CDR3 reads TGCGCCAGCAGTGAGGTAGGGGGCCTTCAGCCCCAGCATTTT. Translation: CASSEVGGLQPQHF.

The chain links TRBV24-1 to TRBJ1-1; possibly TRBD1 for D (5 bases). Germline V gene lookup returns CDR1 KGHDR and CDR2 SFDVKD. The CDR3 is made up of 14 amino acids. V lost 4 bases to trimming and J lost 1 base, with 9 bases between them. The CDR3 protein is CATSESGGNTEAFF. For the CDR3, the DNA is TGTGCCACCAGTGAGTCTGGGGGGAACACTGAAGCTTTCTTT.

The V gene is TRBV20-1, the J gene TRBJ1-1; D is unresolved. CDR3 length equals 13 residues. V was clipped by 7 bases and J by 4 bases, with 16 bases between them. Germline CDR1 reads DFQATT; CDR2 reads SNEGSKA (reference sequence). The CDR3 DNA reads TGCAGTGTTAGGGCCGCGTTTGGCACTGAAGCTTTCTTT. Residues: CSVRAAFGTEAFF.

The chain is built from TRBV7-9 and TRBJ1-6; 9 nucleotides align to TRBD1. J lost 9 bases, V lost 9 bases, and 12 bases had no gene match. Germline CDR1 is SEHNR and CDR2 is FQNEAQ (reference sequence). The CDR3 runs to 15 residues. The CDR3 DNA is TGTGCCAGTCGCGGAGACGGGACAGGGAGTTCACCCCTCCACTTT. Its translation: CASRGDGTGSSPLHF.

The chain joins TRBV5-4 to TRBJ1-6, with 8 bases aligning to TRBD1. Germline V gene data show CDR1 as SGHNT and CDR2 as YYREEE (reference sequence). With 4 bases clipped from V and 10 bases from J, the junction kept 13 bases outside the gene matches. The CDR3 is made up of 16 amino acids. The CDR3 region has the DNA TGTGCCAGCAGCCCAGGGGACAGGTCGGCCGGCTCACCCCTCCACTTT. The encoded protein is CASSPGDRSAGSPLHF.

There are many counts of this clonotype. V is TRBV7-9 and J is TRBJ2-7; no firm D call. Per germline, CDR1 SEHNR and CDR2 FQNEAQ (reference sequence). V dropped 3 bases and J dropped 7 bases, with 13 bases sitting between them. This CDR3 has 13 residues. CDR3 loop: CASSLVGSEEQYF. CDR3 DNA: TGTGCCAGCAGCTTGGTAGGGTCGGAAGAGCAGTACTTC.